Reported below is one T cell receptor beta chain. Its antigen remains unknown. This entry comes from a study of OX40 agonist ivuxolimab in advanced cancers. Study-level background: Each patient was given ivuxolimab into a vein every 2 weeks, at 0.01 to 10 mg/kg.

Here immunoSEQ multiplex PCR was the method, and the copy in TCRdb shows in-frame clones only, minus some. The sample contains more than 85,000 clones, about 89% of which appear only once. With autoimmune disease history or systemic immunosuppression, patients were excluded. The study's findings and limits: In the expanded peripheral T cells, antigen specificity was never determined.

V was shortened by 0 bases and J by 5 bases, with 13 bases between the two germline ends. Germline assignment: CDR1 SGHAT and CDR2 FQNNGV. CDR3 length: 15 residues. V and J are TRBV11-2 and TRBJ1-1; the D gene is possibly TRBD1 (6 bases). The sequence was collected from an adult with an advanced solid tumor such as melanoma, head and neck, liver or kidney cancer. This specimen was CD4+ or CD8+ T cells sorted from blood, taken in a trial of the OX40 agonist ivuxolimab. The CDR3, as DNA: TGTGCCAGCAGCTTAGATTTGGGGGGCGCAACTGAAGCTTTCTTT. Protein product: CASSLDLGGATEAFF. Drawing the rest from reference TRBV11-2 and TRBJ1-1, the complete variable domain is EAGVAQSPRYKIIEKRQSVAFWCNPISGHATLYWYQQILGQGPKLLIQFQNNGVVDDSQLPKDRFSAERLKGVDSTLKIQPAKLEDSAVYLCASSLDLGGATEAFFGQGTRLTVV.